This T cell receptor beta chain was obtained from a study of cytomegalovirus exposure and HLA in healthy donors. A note on this clone: What it binds is unknown. A junction boundary mismatches the germline segment, possibly from a read error.

PCR amplification relied on 60 Vbeta primers (plus 13 Jbeta primers). Some clones are missing from TCRdb's copy, which holds only in-frame ones; the method was immunoSEQ multiplex PCR. Here the sample spans under 140,000 clones, about 80% being singletons. Study findings and constraints: TCR beta chains numbering 164 were designated cytomegalovirus-associated. Immune exposure information available was restricted to CMV serostatus.

Germline lookup yields CDR1 SEHNR and CDR2 FQNEAQ (reference sequence). The CDR3 length is 16 residues. The source of this sequence is a woman aged 55-69 years in good health and CMV-seropositive. This rearrangement joins TRBV7-9 to TRBJ2-3; D is unresolved. Input material: PBMCs. The CDR3 DNA is TGTTCCAGCAGCTACCCGGTAGGAGCACCCACAGATACGCAGTATTTT. It yields the protein CSSSYPVGAPTDTQYF.